The text below deals with one T cell receptor beta chain. Its antigen is unknown. This entry comes from a study of cytomegalovirus exposure and HLA in healthy donors. Turning to the study itself: Early release data held 85 million to 95 million unique TCRs from HLA-typed donors. General observations from the study: In an earlier analysis, about 87% or about 30%: the productive usage of most TCR beta V segments. Despite most TCR sequences being rare, some public TCRs occurred in many donors.

Deletions cut 5 bases from V and 6 bases from J, with 20 bases between. The germline CDR1 and CDR2 sequences are LGHNT and FRNRAP. CDR3 length: 15 amino acids. PCR was performed using 60 Vbeta and 13 Jbeta primers. The method was immunoSEQ multiplex PCR; TCRdb's version includes in-frame clones alone and lacks a portion of them. Of some 70,000 clones in the sample, 75% to 90% are singletons; the top ten hold 6.5% to 7%. The sequence derives from a human donor in good health. The sequenced sample was PBMCs. This chain uses TRBV12-5 with TRBJ2-7, with D possibly matching TRBD2 (6 bases). CDR3: CASGPLGGSFSEQYF. Here the CDR3 DNA reads TGTGCTAGTGGTCCTCTTGGGGGGTCATTCAGCGAGCAGTACTTC.